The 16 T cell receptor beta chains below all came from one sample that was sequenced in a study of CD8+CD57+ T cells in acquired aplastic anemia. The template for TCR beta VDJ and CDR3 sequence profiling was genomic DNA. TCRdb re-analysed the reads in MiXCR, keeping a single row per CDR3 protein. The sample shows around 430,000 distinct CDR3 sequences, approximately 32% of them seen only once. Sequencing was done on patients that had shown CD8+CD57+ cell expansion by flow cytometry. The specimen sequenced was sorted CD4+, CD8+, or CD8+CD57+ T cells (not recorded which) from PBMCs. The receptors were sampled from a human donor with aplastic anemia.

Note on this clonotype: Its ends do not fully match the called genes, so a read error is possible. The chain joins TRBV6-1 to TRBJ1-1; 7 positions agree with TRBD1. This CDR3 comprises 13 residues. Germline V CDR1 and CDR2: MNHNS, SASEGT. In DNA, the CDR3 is TGTACCAGCAGCCACAGGGGTGGGACTGAAGCTTTCTTT. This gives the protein CTSSHRGGTEAFF.

CDR3 protein: CASSEWWDNYRRAYNSPLHF. As DNA, the CDR3 is TGTGCCAGCAGTGAATGGTGGGACAACTACCGCAGGGCTTATAATTCACCCCTCCACTTT. V gene TRBV2 combines with J gene TRBJ1-6, with D possibly matching TRBD1 (6 bases). Germline V gene data show CDR1 as SNHLY and CDR2 as FYNNEI. The CDR3 has 20 amino acids. The V end was cut by 2 bases, the J end by 4 bases, with 24 bases between. Looking up the rest from reference TRBV2 and TRBJ1-6 gives the full variable domain: EPEVTQTPSHQVTQMGQEVILRCVPISNHLYFYWYRQILGQKVEFLVSFYNNEISEKSEIFDDQFSVERPDGSNFTLKIRSTKLEDSAMYFCASSEWWDNYRRAYNSPLHFGNGTRLTVT.

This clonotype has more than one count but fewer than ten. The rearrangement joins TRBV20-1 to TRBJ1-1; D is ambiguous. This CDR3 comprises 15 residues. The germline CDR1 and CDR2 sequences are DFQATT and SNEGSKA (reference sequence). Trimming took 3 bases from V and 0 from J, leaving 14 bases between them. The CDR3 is CSASRAGLLNTEAFF. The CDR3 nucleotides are TGCAGTGCTAGTAGGGCAGGTCTTTTGAACACTGAAGCTTTCTTT.

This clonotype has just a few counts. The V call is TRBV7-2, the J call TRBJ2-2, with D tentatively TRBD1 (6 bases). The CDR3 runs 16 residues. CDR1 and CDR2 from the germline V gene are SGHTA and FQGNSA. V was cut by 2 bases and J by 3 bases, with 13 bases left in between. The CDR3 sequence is CASSLNGQLDTGELFF. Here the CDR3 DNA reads TGTGCCAGCAGCTTAAATGGACAGCTCGACACCGGGGAGCTGTTTTTT.

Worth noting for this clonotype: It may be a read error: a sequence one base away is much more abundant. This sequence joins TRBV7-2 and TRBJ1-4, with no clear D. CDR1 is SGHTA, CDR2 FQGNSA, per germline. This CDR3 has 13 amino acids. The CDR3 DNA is TGTGCCAGCAGCCGCGGACGAAGAGAAAGACTGTTTTTT. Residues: CASSRGRRERLFF.

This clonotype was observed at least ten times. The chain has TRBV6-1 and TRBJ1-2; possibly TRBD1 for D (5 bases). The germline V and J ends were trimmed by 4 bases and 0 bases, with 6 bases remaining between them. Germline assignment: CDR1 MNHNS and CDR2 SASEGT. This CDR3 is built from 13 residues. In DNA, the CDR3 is TGTGCCAGCAGTGGGGACCCTAACTATGGCTACACCTTC. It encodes CASSGDPNYGYTF.

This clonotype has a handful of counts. The CDR3 loop reads CASSLDSGGRTGELFF. CDR3 coding DNA: TGTGCCAGCAGCTTAGATTCGGGGGGCCGTACCGGGGAGCTGTTTTTT. The chain is built from TRBV11-3 and TRBJ2-2; possibly TRBD2 for D (7 bases). This CDR3 region has 16 residues. CDR1 and CDR2 from the germline V gene are SGHNT and YENEEA. V was shortened by 0 bases and J by 5 bases, with 13 bases between the two germline ends.

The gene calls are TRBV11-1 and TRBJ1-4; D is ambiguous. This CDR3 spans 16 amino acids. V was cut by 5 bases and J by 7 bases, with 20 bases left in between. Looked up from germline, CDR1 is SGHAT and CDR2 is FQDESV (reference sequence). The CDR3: CASSESSGHYGEKLFF. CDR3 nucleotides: TGTGCCAGCAGCGAATCTTCTGGCCACTACGGTGAAAAACTGTTTTTT.

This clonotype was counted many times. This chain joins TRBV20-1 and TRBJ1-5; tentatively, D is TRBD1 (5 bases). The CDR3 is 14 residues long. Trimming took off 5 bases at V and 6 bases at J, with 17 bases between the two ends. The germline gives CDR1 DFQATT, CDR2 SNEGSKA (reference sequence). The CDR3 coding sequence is TGCAGTGCTGCGCAGGGAGGGGAGGGTCAGCCCCAGCATTTT. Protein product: CSAAQGGEGQPQHF.

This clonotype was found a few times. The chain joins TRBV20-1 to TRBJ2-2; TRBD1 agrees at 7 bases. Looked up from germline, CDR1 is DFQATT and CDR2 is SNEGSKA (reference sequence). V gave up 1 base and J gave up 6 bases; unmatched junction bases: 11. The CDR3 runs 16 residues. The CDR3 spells CSARVTHGTASGELFF. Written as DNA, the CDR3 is TGCAGTGCTAGAGTTACGCACGGGACAGCGTCCGGGGAGCTGTTTTTT.

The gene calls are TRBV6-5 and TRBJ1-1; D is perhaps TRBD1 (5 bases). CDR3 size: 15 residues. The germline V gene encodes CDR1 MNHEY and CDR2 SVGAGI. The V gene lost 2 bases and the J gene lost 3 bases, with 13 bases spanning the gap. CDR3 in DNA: TGTGCCAGCAGTTACCGAGGGGCGCGATACACTGAAGCTTTCTTT. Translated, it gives CASSYRGARYTEAFF.

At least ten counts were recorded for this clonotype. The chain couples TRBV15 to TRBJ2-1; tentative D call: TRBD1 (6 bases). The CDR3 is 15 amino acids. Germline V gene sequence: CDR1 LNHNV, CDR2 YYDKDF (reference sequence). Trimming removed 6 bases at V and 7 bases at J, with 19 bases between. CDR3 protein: CATSTGHSGVNEQFF. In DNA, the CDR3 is TGTGCCACCAGTACGGGACACTCAGGTGTTAATGAGCAGTTCTTC.

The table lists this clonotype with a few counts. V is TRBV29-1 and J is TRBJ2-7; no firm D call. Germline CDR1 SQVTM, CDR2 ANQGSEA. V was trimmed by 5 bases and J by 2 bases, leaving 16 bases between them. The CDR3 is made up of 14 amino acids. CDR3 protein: CSVSYAYTTYEQYF. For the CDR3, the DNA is TGCAGCGTTAGTTATGCGTACACGACCTACGAGCAGTACTTC.

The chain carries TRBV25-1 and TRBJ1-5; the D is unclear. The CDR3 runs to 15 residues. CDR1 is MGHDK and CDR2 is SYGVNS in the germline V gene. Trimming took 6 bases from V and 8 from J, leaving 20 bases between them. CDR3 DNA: TGTGCCAGCAGGGCACAATTGGCGCGTTTTGAGCCCCAGCATTTT. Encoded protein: CASRAQLARFEPQHF.

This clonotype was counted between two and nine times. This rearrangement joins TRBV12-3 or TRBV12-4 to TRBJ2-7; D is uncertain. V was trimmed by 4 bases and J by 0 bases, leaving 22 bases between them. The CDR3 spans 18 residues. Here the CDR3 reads CASSSRWGGRPSSYEQYF. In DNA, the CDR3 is TGTGCCAGCAGTTCTCGGTGGGGTGGCAGGCCAAGCTCCTACGAGCAGTACTTC.

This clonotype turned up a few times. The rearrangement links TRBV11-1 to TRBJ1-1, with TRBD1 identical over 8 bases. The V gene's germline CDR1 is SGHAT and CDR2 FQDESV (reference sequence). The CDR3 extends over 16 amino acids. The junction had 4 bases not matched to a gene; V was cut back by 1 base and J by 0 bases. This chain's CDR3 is CASSLETGGMNTEAFF. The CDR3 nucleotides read TGTGCCAGCAGCTTAGAAACAGGGGGAATGAACACTGAAGCTTTCTTT.